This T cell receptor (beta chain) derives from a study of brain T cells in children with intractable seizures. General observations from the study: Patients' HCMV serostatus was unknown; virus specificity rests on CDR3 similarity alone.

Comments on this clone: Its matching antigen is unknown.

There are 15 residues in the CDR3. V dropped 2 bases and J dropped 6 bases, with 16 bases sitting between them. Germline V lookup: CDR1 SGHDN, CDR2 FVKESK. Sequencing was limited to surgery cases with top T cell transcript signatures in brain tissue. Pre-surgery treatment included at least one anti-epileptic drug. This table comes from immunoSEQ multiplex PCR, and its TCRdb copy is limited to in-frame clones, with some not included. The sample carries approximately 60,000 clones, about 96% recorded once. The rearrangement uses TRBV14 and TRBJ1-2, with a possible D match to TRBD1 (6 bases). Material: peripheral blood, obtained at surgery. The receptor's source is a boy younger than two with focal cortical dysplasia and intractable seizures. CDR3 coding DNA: TGTGCCAGCAGCCAACTTGGACAGCGGCTAAATGGCTACACCTTC. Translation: CASSQLGQRLNGYTF.